Below are 14 T cell receptor beta chains sequenced from a single sample in a study of shared clonotypes between healthy human individuals. Assay: immunoSEQ multiplex PCR; the TCRdb copy retains only in-frame clones and omits some. The sample contains roughly 2.5 million clones, around nine tenths of which appear only once. The sample was naive CD4+ T cells sorted from blood. Indicated subset: CD45RA+ positively selected. These receptors were taken from a man younger than 35 in good health.

The V gene is TRBV9, the J gene TRBJ2-5; 16 nucleotides align to TRBD2. The V gene end was trimmed by 2 bases and the J gene end by 3 bases; junction bases not matched to a gene: 7. CDR1 is SGDLS, CDR2 YYNGEE, per germline. The length of the CDR3 is 18 residues. As DNA, the CDR3 is TGTGCCAGCAGCGTTATGGGACTAGCGGGAGGGCCTGAAGAGACCCAGTACTTC. It codes for CASSVMGLAGGPEETQYF.

In its sample, this clone was seen once. The chain has TRBV11-2 and TRBJ2-7, with TRBD2 matching 10 bases. This CDR3 region has 16 residues. J gave up 1 base and V 0 bases, and 3 bases lay outside the gene matches. The V gene's germline CDR1 is SGHAT and CDR2 FQNNGV. Here the CDR3 DNA reads TGTGCCAGCAGCTTAGATGCTAGCGGGAGTTCCTACGAGCAGTACTTC. This codes for CASSLDASGSSYEQYF.

The genes are TRBV5-1 and TRBJ1-4; D is uncertain. Between the trimmed V and J ends, which lost 6 bases and 0 bases, there was a span of 9 bases. This CDR3 has 14 residues. Germline CDR1 SGHRS, CDR2 YFSETQ. The CDR3 nucleotides read TGCGCCAGCAAGTCAGGTGCAACTAATGAAAAACTGTTTTTT. The encoded protein is CASKSGATNEKLFF. Variable domain in full (rest from reference TRBV5-1 and TRBJ1-4): KAGVTQTPRYLIKTRGQQVTLSCSPISGHRSVSWYQQTPGQGLQFLFEYFSETQRNKGNFPGRFSGRQFSNSRSEMNVSTLELGDSALYLCASKSGATNEKLFFGSGTQLSVL.

Comment on this clone: The junction does not match germline at one end; this may be a read error. V and J are TRBV30 and TRBJ1-2, with TRBD1 matching 11 bases. Germline V CDR1 and CDR2: GTSNPN, SVGIG (reference sequence). This CDR3 is built from 13 residues. CDR3 in amino acids: CAWSVRGGQGASF. The DNA of the CDR3 is TGTGCCTGGAGTGTACGTGGCGGACAGGGGGCTTCCTTC.

This chain joins TRBV5-3 and TRBJ2-7; D is perhaps TRBD2 (5 bases). TRBV5-3 is an open reading frame whose function is uncertain. Trimming took off 6 bases at V and 4 bases at J, with 20 bases between the two ends. This CDR3 comprises 15 residues. This CDR3 reads CARNLYEGDPYEQYF. The CDR3 region has the DNA TGTGCCAGAAACCTTTACGAGGGAGATCCTTACGAGCAGTACTTC.

In this sample, this clone turned up a few times. V and J are TRBV15 and TRBJ2-3; D uncertain. V lost 0 bases, J lost 2 bases, and 6 bases lay in between. Germline V CDR1 and CDR2: LNHNV, YYDKDF (reference sequence). This CDR3 contains 14 residues. The CDR3 coding sequence is TGTGCCACCAGCAGAGATCTCTCCACAGATACGCAGTATTTT. Its protein product is CATSRDLSTDTQYF.

The J gene is TRBJ2-4, the V gene TRBV7-3; TRBD1 aligns across 9 bases. The CDR3 sequence is 16 residues long. J lost 6 bases, V lost 1 base, and 7 bases had no gene match. Germline-derived CDR1 and CDR2 are SGHTA and FQGTGA. The CDR3: CASSLNPQGARNIQYF. The DNA of the CDR3 is TGTGCCAGCAGCTTAAATCCACAGGGGGCGCGAAACATTCAGTACTTC.

V and J are TRBV5-4 and TRBJ2-1; D not resolved. V lost 1 base and J 10 bases, leaving 12 bases between the germline ends. This CDR3 has 13 residues. Germline CDR1 SGHNT, CDR2 YYREEE (reference sequence). The CDR3 loop reads CASSLPQDGEQFF. CDR3 nucleotide sequence: TGTGCCAGCAGCTTGCCCCAAGACGGGGAGCAGTTCTTC.

This sequence joins TRBV27 and TRBJ2-2; no clear D gene. Per the germline V gene, CDR1 is MNHEY and CDR2 is SMNVEV (reference sequence). V lost 3 bases, J lost 1 base, and 6 bases lay in between. The CDR3 has 14 residues. The CDR3 DNA sequence: TGTGCCAGCAGTTTTCGTCAGAACACCGGGGAGCTGTTTTTT. Its protein is CASSFRQNTGELFF.

Here the CDR3 DNA reads TGTGCCAGTAGTCAGGGTTCCGGGGAGCTGTTTTTT. It is translated as CASSQGSGELFF. The J gene is TRBJ2-2, the V gene TRBV19, with a possible D match to TRBD1 (5 bases). The germline CDR1 and CDR2 sequences are LNHDA and SQIVND (reference sequence). V was cut by 5 bases and J by 6 bases, with 7 bases left in between. The CDR3 is made up of 12 amino acids.

The chain uses TRBV19 and TRBJ1-1; unclear D gene. The CDR3 runs to 14 residues. Germline CDR1 is LNHDA and CDR2 is SQIVND (reference sequence). Deletions cut 8 bases from V and 0 bases from J, with 13 bases between. The CDR3 DNA is TGTGCCAGTCGCGAGGTGGGGTTGAACACTGAAGCTTTCTTT. It encodes CASREVGLNTEAFF.

As DNA, the CDR3 is TGTGCCAGCAGCAAAGGGGCGCCGGGACAGGGTGCTTATGGCTACACCTTC. As protein: CASSKGAPGQGAYGYTF. The V gene is TRBV21-1, the J gene TRBJ1-2; TRBD1, the table's D call, lacks a check against the DNA. TRBV21-1 is a pseudogene. The CDR3 consists of 17 residues.

The chain joins TRBV30 to TRBJ1-3; weak D call: TRBD1 (6 bases). Trimming took off 5 bases at V and 7 bases at J, with 15 bases between the two ends. The germline V gene has CDR1 GTSNPN and CDR2 SVGIG (reference sequence). The CDR3 loop spans 13 amino acids. The CDR3 bases are TGTGCCTGGGCGACAGGTTCATGGAACACCATATATTTT. It encodes CAWATGSWNTIYF.

The rearrangement uses TRBV6-5 and TRBJ1-1; possibly TRBD1 for D (5 bases). This CDR3 is 14 amino acids long. CDR1 MNHEY and CDR2 SVGAGI come from the germline V gene. Trimming left V 4 bases short and J 6 bases short, with 15 bases between. CDR3 region: CASSSGGRVAEAFF. The CDR3 region has the DNA TGTGCCAGCAGTTCCGGCGGCAGGGTCGCTGAAGCTTTCTTT.